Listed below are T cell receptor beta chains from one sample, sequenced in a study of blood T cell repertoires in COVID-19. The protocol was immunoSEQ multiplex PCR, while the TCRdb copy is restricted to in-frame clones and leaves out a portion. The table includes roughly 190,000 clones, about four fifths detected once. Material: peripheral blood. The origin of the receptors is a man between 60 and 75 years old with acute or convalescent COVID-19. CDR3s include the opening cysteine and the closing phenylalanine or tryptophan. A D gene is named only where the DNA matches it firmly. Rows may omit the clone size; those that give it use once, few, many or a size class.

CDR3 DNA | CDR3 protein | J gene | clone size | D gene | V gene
TGTGCCAGCAGCATGCAAGAGACCCAGTACTTC | CASSMQETQYF | TRBJ2-5 | NA | NA | TRBV6-6
TGTGCCAGCAGCTCACAGGGGAAGCAGTACTTC | CASSSQGKQYF | TRBJ2-7 | NA | TRBD1 | TRBV7-9
TGTGCCAGCAGTTTAACGGGACAGGTCTATGGCTACACCTTC | CASSLTGQVYGYTF | TRBJ1-2 | NA | TRBD1 | TRBV27
TGTGCCAGCAGCTTAGGCCGGAGGATCTACGAGCAGTACTTC | CASSLGRRIYEQYF | TRBJ2-7 | NA | NA | TRBV11-2
TGCGCCAGCAGTATCTCTATAAACGAGCAGTTCTTC | CASSISINEQFF | TRBJ2-1 | NA | NA | TRBV10-2
TGTGCCAGCAGTCTCGACAGGGTCGAGGGCTACACCTTC | CASSLDRVEGYTF | TRBJ1-2 | NA | TRBD1 | TRBV6-2/TRBV6-3
TGTGCCAGCAGCGGTATTTCCCTCCTCGAGCAGTACTTC | CASSGISLLEQYF | TRBJ2-7 | NA | NA | TRBV12-3/TRBV12-4
TGTGCCAGCAGTGAGGGGGCCCCGCGGAGCGATGAGCAGTTCTTC | CASSEGAPRSDEQFF | TRBJ2-1 | NA | NA | TRBV2
TGTGCCAGCAGCTTGTTCGCTGCGGGGATTTATGGCTACACCTTC | CASSLFAAGIYGYTF | TRBJ1-2 | few | NA | TRBV5-6
TGTGCCAGCAGCGGGCAGGGGAACACTGAAGCTTTCTTT | CASSGQGNTEAFF | TRBJ1-1 | NA | NA | TRBV7-3
TGTGCCAGCGGAGCCCCGCAGGGTTTAGGAGAGACCCAGTACTTC | CASGAPQGLGETQYF | TRBJ2-5 | NA | NA | TRBV6-5
TGTGCCAGCAGCGTAGGGGGCGGAGGGTACACTGAAGCTTTCTTT | CASSVGGGGYTEAFF | TRBJ1-1 | NA | NA | TRBV9
TGTGCCAGCTCACTCCGGACAGGGGAGGAAAAACTGTTTTTT | CASSLRTGEEKLFF | TRBJ1-4 | NA | TRBD1 | TRBV18
TGCAGCGGCGGGGCGGGCTCGCGCACTGAAGCTTTCTTT | CSGGAGSRTEAFF | TRBJ1-1 | few | NA | TRBV29-1
TGTGCCAGCAGTCGTAAGGGGGCAGGAGGCTACACCTTC | CASSRKGAGGYTF | TRBJ1-2 | NA | TRBD1 | TRBV12-3/TRBV12-4
TGTGCCAGTAGTGCCGGGACAGGGAGCTCCTACGAGCAGTACTTC | CASSAGTGSSYEQYF | TRBJ2-7 | NA | TRBD1 | TRBV19
TGCGCCAGCAGCCACAGCGGGAGGGGGGATACGCAGTATTTT | CASSHSGRGDTQYF | TRBJ2-3 | NA | TRBD2 | TRBV4-1
TGCGCCAGCAGCTTGGCAAAAGTTCAGGGGTCGACTGAAGCTTTCTTT | CASSLAKVQGSTEAFF | TRBJ1-1 | NA | NA | TRBV5-1
TGTGCCAGCAGCTTAGGGGTCTACAATGAGCAGTTCTTC | CASSLGVYNEQFF | TRBJ2-1 | NA | NA | TRBV6-5
TGTGCCAGCAGCTTAAGGGGGGGTCCGGCTAATGAAAAACTGTTTTTT | CASSLRGGPANEKLFF | TRBJ1-4 | NA | NA | TRBV7-9
TGTGCCAGTAGGACTACCGGGACAGGTCTGAACACTGAAGCTTTCTTT | CASRTTGTGLNTEAFF | TRBJ1-1 | NA | TRBD1 | TRBV19
TGTGCCAGCAGTTCCAAGACTAGCGGCACAGATACGCAGTATTTT | CASSSKTSGTDTQYF | TRBJ2-3 | NA | TRBD2 | TRBV27
TGTGCCAGCAGTTCGCAGACAGGGTTTGCTTTCTTT | CASSSQTGFAFF | TRBJ1-1 | NA | TRBD1 | TRBV6-5
TGTGCCAGCAGCTTCGAGCGGGGAGGCAATGAGCAGTTCTTC | CASSFERGGNEQFF | TRBJ2-1 | NA | TRBD2 | TRBV7-9
TGCGCCAGCAGCCCCGCTAGCGGGAGGTTCAATGAGCAGTTCTTC | CASSPASGRFNEQFF | TRBJ2-1 | NA | TRBD2 | TRBV5-1
TGTGCCAGCAGTGATGGCCAGGGACTAGCGGCCTACAATGAGCAGTTCTTC | CASSDGQGLAAYNEQFF | TRBJ2-1 | NA | TRBD2 | TRBV6-4
TGTGCCAGCAGTTATGGCCCTATAGCCCGGCCAGATACGCAGTATTTT | CASSYGPIARPDTQYF | TRBJ2-3 | NA | NA | TRBV6-2/TRBV6-3
TGTGCCAGCAGCTTGGATCGGGAAAGAAATTCACCCCTCCACTTT | CASSLDRERNSPLHF | TRBJ1-6 | once | NA | TRBV5-5
TGTGCCAGCAGCATCCCCGGACAGGGGTTTGAAAAACTGTTTTTT | CASSIPGQGFEKLFF | TRBJ1-4 | NA | TRBD1 | TRBV5-8
TGTGCCAGCAGCTTAGGGCGGGGGCTAGGAAACACCATATATTTT | CASSLGRGLGNTIYF | TRBJ1-3 | few | NA | TRBV7-2
TGTGCCAGCAGCCAAGATTGGTTTGGAGGTAATGAAAAACTGTTTTTT | CASSQDWFGGNEKLFF | TRBJ1-4 | NA | NA | TRBV3-1/TRBV3-2
TGTGCCAGCAGTGAATCAGGGGGTCCTGGAAACACCATATATTTT | CASSESGGPGNTIYF | TRBJ1-3 | once | TRBD1 | TRBV6-1
TGTGCCAGCAGTGAAGGGGGACAGGGAGGTGGTTTTGGAAACACCATATATTTT | CASSEGGQGGGFGNTIYF | TRBJ1-3 | NA | TRBD1 | TRBV6-1
TGTGCCAGCCAAGGAACAGGGAATGGAAACACCATATATTTT | CASQGTGNGNTIYF | TRBJ1-3 | once | NA | TRBV9
TGTGCCAGTAGTTCTCGGGACAGGGTGGGGAATTCACCCCTCCACTTT | CASSSRDRVGNSPLHF | TRBJ1-6 | NA | TRBD1 | TRBV19
TGTGCCAGCAGCGTAGACGTTACGGGGTCCTATGGCTACACCTTC | CASSVDVTGSYGYTF | TRBJ1-2 | few | NA | TRBV9